This T cell receptor beta chain was observed in a study of Ad26.COV2.S vaccination and SARS-CoV-2 variants. Study overall: The donor was enrolled in the Ad26.COV2.S arm of the COV1001 trial.

Findings and caveats of the study: Individuals receiving vaccine had higher spike-specific TCR breadth than placebo recipients did. The authors reported substantial breadth in spike-specific CD8+ and CD4+ T cell responses after vaccination.

The CDR3 totals 15 residues. CDR1 and CDR2 from the germline V gene are SEHNR and FQNEAQ (reference sequence). The V segment lost 5 bases and the J segment 1 base; nucleotides outside the gene matches: 2. Indicated treatment: around 19 received Ad26.COV2.S at low or high dose, single or two shots; about 5 received placebo; per-sample allocation not given. Collection of samples fell on day 63 after the first vaccine or placebo injection. The administered vaccine (an Ad26 vector) expressed Wuhan-strain SARS-CoV-2 spike. This clone has just a few counts. Its antigen is unidentified. The sample contains more than one DNA sequence encoding this CDR3. The assay was immunoSEQ multiplex PCR, and TCRdb's table has in-frame clones only and misses some. The table includes around 270,000 clones, approximately 88% detected once.

This clonotype was obtained from a person between 18 and 65 years old who received the Ad26.COV2.S COVID-19 vaccine or a placebo. Sequencing was performed on peripheral blood, taken in a trial of Ad26.COV2.S vaccine versus placebo. The J gene is TRBJ1-5, the V gene TRBV7-9, with 10 bases fitting TRBD1. CDR3 region: CASSRTGGSNQPQHF. DNA for the CDR3: TGTGCCAGCAGCCGGACAGGGGGAAGCAATCAGCCCCAGCATTTT.